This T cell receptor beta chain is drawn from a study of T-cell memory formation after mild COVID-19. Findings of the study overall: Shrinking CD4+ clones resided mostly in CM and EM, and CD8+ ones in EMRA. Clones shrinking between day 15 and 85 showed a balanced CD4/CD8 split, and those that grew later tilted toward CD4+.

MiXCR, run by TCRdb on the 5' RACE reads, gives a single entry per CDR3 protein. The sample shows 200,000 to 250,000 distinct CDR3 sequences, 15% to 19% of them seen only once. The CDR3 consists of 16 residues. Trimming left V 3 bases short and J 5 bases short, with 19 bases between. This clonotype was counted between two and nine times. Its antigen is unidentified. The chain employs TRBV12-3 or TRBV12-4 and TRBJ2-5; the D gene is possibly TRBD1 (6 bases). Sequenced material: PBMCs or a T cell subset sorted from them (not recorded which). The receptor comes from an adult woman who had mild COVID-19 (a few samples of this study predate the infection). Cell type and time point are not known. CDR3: CASSFALRTRGETQYF. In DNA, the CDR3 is TGTGCCAGCAGTTTCGCCCTTCGGACAAGGGGGGAGACCCAGTACTTC.